The T cell receptor beta chain described here comes from a study of immune evolution from preneoplasia to lung adenocarcinoma. General study results and limits: From normal lung to invasive adenocarcinoma, top clone frequencies appeared to decrease. Highest clonality occurred in KRAS-mutant, not EGFR-mutant or double wild-type, nodules. Later-stage lesions seemingly showed higher T cell density and diversity than normal lung.

Generated by immunoSEQ multiplex PCR, the TCRdb table keeps only in-frame clones and is missing some. The sample contains around 21,000 clones, around 75% of which appear only once. V gave up 8 bases and J gave up 0 bases; unmatched junction bases: 9. CDR3 length: 15 residues. Germline values: CDR1 ENHRY, CDR2 SYGVKD. To note about this clone: The antigen is unknown.

This receptor was identified in a person in their sixties with lung adenocarcinoma. The sequenced material came from FFPE invasive lung adenocarcinoma tissue. This rearrangement joins TRBV10-3 to TRBJ2-5; 7 nucleotides match TRBD2. The CDR3 protein is CAIRAGTPYQETQYF. For the CDR3, the DNA is TGTGCCATCCGAGCGGGGACCCCCTACCAAGAGACCCAGTACTTC.